This T cell receptor (beta chain) was identified in a study of cytomegalovirus exposure and HLA in healthy donors. Study observations and caveats: Differences between HLA loci emerged in a later analysis of TCR association rates, with DRB1 most and HLA-C fewest.

CDR1 and CDR2 (germline): LNHDA, SQIVND (reference sequence). Trimming pared 6 bases from V and 2 bases from J, leaving 13 bases between. The CDR3 length is 14 residues. The study ran its PCR with 60 Vbeta and 13 Jbeta primers. Repertoires were generated with immunoSEQ multiplex PCR, while TCRdb's copy carries only in-frame clones and drops some. The sample consists of approximately 280,000 clones, 75% to 90% of them appearing once. Regarding this clone: Antigen specificity is unknown.

The rearrangement uses TRBV19 and TRBJ1-2, with D hard to call. The sequencing input was PBMCs. The clonotype comes from a man in his forties or fifties in good health and CMV-seropositive. Here the CDR3 DNA reads TGTGCCAGTAGGAGACTCTCGGGGAACTATGGCTACACCTTC. It specifies CASRRLSGNYGYTF.